A single sample is the source of the 13 T cell receptor beta chains below, sequenced in a study of cytomegalovirus exposure and HLA in healthy donors. The PCR ran on 60 Vbeta and 13 Jbeta primers. Sequencing was performed with immunoSEQ multiplex PCR; in TCRdb, only in-frame clones are kept and a portion is missing. Of 100,000 or so clones listed, roughly 71% are singletons. The sequencing input was PBMCs. These receptors all stem from a man aged 45 to 65 in good health and CMV-seronegative.

The chain couples TRBV5-5 to TRBJ1-3; D might be TRBD1 (5 bases). This CDR3 has 16 amino acids. With 4 bases removed from V and 0 bases from J, the gap between germline ends came to 14 bases. Germline V gene data show CDR1 as SGHKS and CDR2 as YYEKEE (reference sequence). CDR3 sequence reads: CASSEGLVSSGNTIYF. CDR3 nucleotide sequence: TGTGCCAGCAGCGAGGGACTGGTGAGCTCTGGAAACACCATATATTTT.

Concerning this clone itself: The junction departs from the called germline gene at one end, perhaps through a read error. V gene TRBV5-1 combines with J gene TRBJ2-1; tentative D call: TRBD1 (7 bases). Germline CDR1 and CDR2: SGHRS and YFSETQ. This CDR3 has 14 residues. CDR3 protein: CAGSLEGQTSEQFF. The DNA for the CDR3 is TGCGCCGGCAGCTTGGAGGGACAGACAAGTGAGCAGTTCTTC.

CDR3 region: CASREAGLTYNEQFF. The CDR3 bases are TGTGCCAGTAGAGAAGCGGGACTAACCTACAATGAGCAGTTCTTC. The V gene is TRBV19, the J gene TRBJ2-1; 7 bases map to TRBD2. CDR1 and CDR2 from the germline V gene are LNHDA and SQIVND (reference sequence). The CDR3 contains 15 residues. Trimming cost V 6 bases and J 2 bases; bases outside gene matches: 7.

The V gene is TRBV7-2, the J gene TRBJ2-7; D is ambiguous. The germline V gene has CDR1 SGHTA and CDR2 FQGNSA. With 3 bases removed from V and 3 bases from J, the gap between germline ends came to 6 bases. This CDR3 comprises 12 residues. DNA for the CDR3: TGTGCCAGCAGCTTCTCAGACTACGAGCAGTACTTC. This sequence encodes CASSFSDYEQYF. Full variable domain (remainder filled in from reference TRBV7-2 and TRBJ2-7): GAGVSQSPSNKVTEKGKDVELRCDPISGHTALYWYRQSLGQGLEFLIYFQGNSAPDKSGLPSDRFSAERTGGSVSTLTIQRTQQEDSAVYLCASSFSDYEQYFGPGTRLTVT.

The V call is TRBV14, the J call TRBJ2-1; 10 positions match TRBD2. The CDR3 is made up of 20 amino acids. V dropped 0 bases and J dropped 1; count of bases not matched to a gene: 12. Germline assignment: CDR1 SGHDN and CDR2 FVKESK. The CDR3 loop is CASSQEFLTSGLVSYNEQFF. The CDR3 nucleotides are TGTGCCAGCAGCCAAGAGTTCCTGACTAGCGGGTTAGTATCCTACAATGAGCAGTTCTTC.

V usage is TRBV19 and J usage is TRBJ2-6; D remains ambiguous. Deletions cut 9 bases from V and 7 bases from J, with 7 bases between. CDR3 length: 11 residues. Germline CDR1 reads LNHDA; CDR2 reads SQIVND (reference sequence). The CDR3 spells CARIGANVLTF. CDR3 nucleotide sequence: TGTGCCAGAATTGGCGCCAACGTCCTGACTTTC.

V and J are TRBV10-1 and TRBJ2-1; no clear D gene. Germline V gene data show CDR1 as WNHNN and CDR2 as SYGVQD (reference sequence). Trimming cost V 3 bases and J 5 bases, with 5 bases left between them. CDR3 length: 12 residues. CDR3 in DNA: TGCGCCAGCAGTGAACAGAACAATGAGCAGTTCTTC. Translated, it gives CASSEQNNEQFF.

The CDR3 protein is CASSSPDRFYEQYF. CDR3 DNA: TGTGCCAGCAGCTCCCCTGACAGGTTCTACGAGCAGTACTTC. V gene TRBV7-2 combines with J gene TRBJ2-7, with D possibly matching TRBD1 (6 bases). The CDR3 sequence is 14 residues long. The V gene lost 4 bases and the J gene lost 3 bases, with 13 bases spanning the gap. Germline CDR1 and CDR2: SGHTA and FQGNSA.

This rearrangement joins TRBV30 to TRBJ2-3; maybe TRBD2 (7 bases). This CDR3 has 14 residues. Germline V gene lookup returns CDR1 GTSNPN and CDR2 SVGIG (reference sequence). The V gene lost 5 bases and the J gene lost 4 bases, with 16 bases spanning the gap. CDR3 DNA sequence: TGTGCCTGGGCCTGGCGGGGGCACGCAGATACGCAGTATTTT. Its protein product is CAWAWRGHADTQYF.

The chain uses TRBV30 and TRBJ1-5, with 9 bases identical to TRBD1. The CDR3 runs 13 residues. After removal of 5 bases from V and 11 bases from J, the junction contained 10 bases not matched to a gene. Germline-derived CDR1 and CDR2 are GTSNPN and SVGIG (reference sequence). CDR3 DNA sequence: TGTGCCTGGTCGACAGGGGGGATGAGGGCCCAGCATTTT. Its translation is CAWSTGGMRAQHF.

The genes are TRBV30 and TRBJ1-3; no definite D call. V gave up 1 base and J gave up 0 bases, with 13 bases separating them. CDR1 GTSNPN and CDR2 SVGIG come from the germline V gene (reference sequence). The CDR3 runs 16 residues. The CDR3 nucleotides are TGTGCCTGGAGTGGTGTGACAACTTTCTCTGGAAACACCATATATTTT. It translates to CAWSGVTTFSGNTIYF. The full variable domain, with the rest looked up from reference TRBV30 and TRBJ1-3, is SQTIHQWPATLVQPVGSPLSLECTVEGTSNPNLYWYRQAAGRGLQLLFYSVGIGQISSEVPQNLSASRPQDRQFILSSKKLLLSDSGFYLCAWSGVTTFSGNTIYFGEGSWLTVV.

In its sample, this clone was seen once. The rearrangement links TRBV30 to TRBJ1-5; D gene unclear. The CDR3 consists of 16 residues. CDR1 is GTSNPN and CDR2 is SVGIG in the germline V gene (reference sequence). V was cut by 0 bases and J by 2 bases, with 14 bases left in between. The CDR3, as DNA: TGTGCCTGGAGTGTAGCGGGGAACTATGGCAATCAGCCCCAGCATTTT. It encodes CAWSVAGNYGNQPQHF.

This sequence joins TRBV6-1 and TRBJ1-1; perhaps TRBD1 as D (6 bases). Looked up from germline, CDR1 is MNHNS and CDR2 is SASEGT. V gave up 4 bases and J gave up 4 bases, with 22 bases separating them. CDR3 size: 17 residues. CDR3 loop: CASSGGPLRGRGTEAFF. The CDR3 nucleotides read TGTGCCAGCAGTGGAGGTCCCCTCAGGGGTAGGGGCACTGAAGCTTTCTTT.